Detailed here is one T cell receptor (beta chain). No antigen is known for it. The sample has other DNA sequences that encode this CDR3 too. The sample is drawn from a study of cytomegalovirus exposure and HLA in healthy donors. J gave up 4 bases and V 4 bases, and 4 bases lay outside the gene matches. CDR3 length: 13 amino acids. Germline assignment: CDR1 SGHRS and CDR2 YFSETQ. Study-wide points: Among the CMV-associated chains, three were confirmed in vitro as specific for CMV antigens. There were under 200 TCR beta chains listed as cytomegalovirus-associated.

These donors were members of the roughly 110-subject validation cohort, a group separate from the approximately 670-subject first cohort. Here immunoSEQ multiplex PCR was the method, and the copy in TCRdb shows in-frame clones only, minus some. The sample holds about 240,000 clones, around 85% seen once. J is TRBJ1-2 and V is TRBV5-1; 7 bases line up with TRBD1. This sequence was found in a woman in her thirties in good health and CMV-seropositive. The sequenced sample was PBMCs. CDR3 in DNA: TGCGCCAGCAGCCCGGACAGGTCCTATGGCTACACCTTC. Its protein product is CASSPDRSYGYTF.